This T cell receptor beta chain was observed in a study of regulatory T cells in long-lasting Graves disease. The study's findings and limits: Persistent patients shared more public clonotypes (fewer than 3,000) than newly diagnosed patients (approximately 1,000). Favored gene segments in persistent disease were TRBV28, TRBJ1-2 and TRBJ2-5.

As regards this clonotype: Its antigen is as yet unknown.

As to time point: newly diagnosed GD, antithyroid drugs for less than 3 months. Following extraction of RNA from PBMCs, that RNA was used to make the TCR library. Graves' disease was diagnosed by American Thyroid Association guidelines. The TCR beta library used iRepertoire HTBI primers with Arm-PCR amplification of CDR3. TCRdb reanalysed the multiplex PCR reads using MiXCR and keeps one entry per CDR3 protein. Altogether 380,000 or so distinct CDR3 sequences are present, roughly 16% being singletons, with the ten largest covering roughly 21%. Germline lookup yields CDR1 MNHNS and CDR2 SASEGT. The CDR3 has 14 amino acids. J lost 6 bases, V lost 10 bases, and 12 bases had no gene match. These data were also reused for a study on T cells in Graves' hyperthyroidism and ophthalmopathy.

Sequences were derived from peripheral blood mononuclear cells (PBMCs), sampled at new diagnosis, from a patient treated with antithyroid drugs. The sequence came from a woman aged 18-35 years with Graves disease. The chain links TRBV6-1 to TRBJ1-2; 9 positions match TRBD1. Written as DNA, the CDR3 is TGTGCCACCCTGAGGACAGGGGTTATGGATGGCTACACCTTC. This translates into CATLRTGVMDGYTF.